The clone carrying this T cell receptor (beta chain) occurred many times. The protocol attached unique molecular identifiers to individual cDNA molecules. Via MiXCR, TCRdb re-called the 5' RACE reads, giving one row per CDR3 protein. This table has over 75,000 distinct CDR3 sequences, under 15% appearing once. The data derive from a study of early T cells in non-severe SARS-CoV-2 infection. The sequence came from an adult who was a healthcare worker with PCR-confirmed SARS-CoV-2 infection or an uninfected control (not recorded which). The sample taken for sequencing was whole blood.

CDR3 residues: CASRPWQQEYGYTF. In DNA form, the CDR3 reads TGTGCCAGCCGACCCTGGCAACAGGAATATGGCTACACCTTC. The chain couples TRBV27 to TRBJ1-2; D is perhaps TRBD1 (5 bases). The germline V gene encodes CDR1 MNHEY and CDR2 SMNVEV (reference sequence). The ends were cut back, 8 bases at V and 5 bases at J, with 18 bases in the middle. The CDR3 has 14 residues.